This T cell receptor beta chain was captured in a study of blood T cells in healthy people across ages. Study-wide results and limits: Comparison with aged donors showed that long-lived donors had more naive CD4+ cells and higher diversity.

Alongside a J-beta primer mix, a sample-barcoded 5' primer served in a second PCR lasting about 7 to 11 cycles. TCRdb used MiXCR to reprocess the 5' RACE reads, holding one entry per CDR3 protein. The table has over a million distinct CDR3 sequences, over 35% seen once. J lost 3 bases, V lost 4 bases, and 5 bases had no gene match. CDR3 length: 16 amino acids. As concerns this clonotype: Its antigen is undetermined.

The clonotype was recovered from a woman in her sixties in good health. V usage is TRBV12-3 or TRBV12-4 and J usage is TRBJ2-3; 12 positions match TRBD2. The specimen sequenced was blood. The CDR3 is CASSWASGRATDTQYF. For the CDR3, the DNA is TGTGCCAGCAGTTGGGCTAGCGGGAGGGCAACAGATACGCAGTATTTT.